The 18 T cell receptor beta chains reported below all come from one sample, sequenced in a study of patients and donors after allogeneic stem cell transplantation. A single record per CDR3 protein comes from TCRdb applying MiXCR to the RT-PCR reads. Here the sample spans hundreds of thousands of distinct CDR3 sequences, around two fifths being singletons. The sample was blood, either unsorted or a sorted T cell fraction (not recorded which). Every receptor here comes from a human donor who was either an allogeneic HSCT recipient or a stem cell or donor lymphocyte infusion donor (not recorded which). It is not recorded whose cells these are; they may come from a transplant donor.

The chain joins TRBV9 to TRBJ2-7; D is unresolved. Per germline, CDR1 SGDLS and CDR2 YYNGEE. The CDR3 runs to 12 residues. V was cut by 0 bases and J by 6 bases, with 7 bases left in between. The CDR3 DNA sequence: TGTGCCAGCAGCGTAGATGTGGGCGAGCAGTACTTC. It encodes CASSVDVGEQYF.

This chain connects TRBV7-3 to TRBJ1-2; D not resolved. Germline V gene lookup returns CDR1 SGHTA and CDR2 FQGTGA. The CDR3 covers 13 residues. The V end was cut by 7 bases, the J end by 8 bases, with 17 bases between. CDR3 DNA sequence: TGTGCCAGCATTCCTGACCGGGTCAACGGCTACACCTTC. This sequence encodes CASIPDRVNGYTF.

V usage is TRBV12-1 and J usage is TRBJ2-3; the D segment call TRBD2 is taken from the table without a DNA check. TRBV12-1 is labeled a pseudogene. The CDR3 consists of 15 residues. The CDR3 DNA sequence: TGTGCCAGCAGTTCGGGCCCCGAACTCACAGATACGCAGTATTTT. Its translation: CASSSGPELTDTQYF.

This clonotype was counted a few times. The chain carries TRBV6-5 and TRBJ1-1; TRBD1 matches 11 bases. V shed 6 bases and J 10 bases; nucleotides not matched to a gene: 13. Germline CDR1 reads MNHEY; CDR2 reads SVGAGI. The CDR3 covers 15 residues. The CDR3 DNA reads TGTGCCAGCAGCCTATTGGGACAGGGGGAAAATGGAGCTTTCTTT. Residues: CASSLLGQGENGAFF.

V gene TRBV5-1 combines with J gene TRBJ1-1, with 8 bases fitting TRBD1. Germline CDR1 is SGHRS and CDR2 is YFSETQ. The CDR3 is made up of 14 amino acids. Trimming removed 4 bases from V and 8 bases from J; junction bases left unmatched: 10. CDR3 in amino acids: CASSQISGGWEAFF. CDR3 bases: TGCGCCAGCAGCCAGATATCAGGGGGCTGGGAAGCTTTCTTT. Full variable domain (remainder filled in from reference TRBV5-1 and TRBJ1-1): KAGVTQTPRYLIKTRGQQVTLSCSPISGHRSVSWYQQTPGQGLQFLFEYFSETQRNKGNFPGRFSGRQFSNSRSEMNVSTLELGDSALYLCASSQISGGWEAFFGQGTRLTVV.

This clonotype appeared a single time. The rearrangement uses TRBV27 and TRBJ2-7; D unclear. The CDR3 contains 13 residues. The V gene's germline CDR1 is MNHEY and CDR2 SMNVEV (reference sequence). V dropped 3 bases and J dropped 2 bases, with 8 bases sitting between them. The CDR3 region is CASSFTEAYEQYF. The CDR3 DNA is TGTGCCAGCAGTTTTACAGAGGCCTACGAGCAGTACTTC.

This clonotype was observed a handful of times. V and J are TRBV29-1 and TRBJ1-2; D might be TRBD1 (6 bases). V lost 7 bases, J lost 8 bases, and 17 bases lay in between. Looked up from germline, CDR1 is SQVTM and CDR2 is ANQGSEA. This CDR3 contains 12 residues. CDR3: CSGNNPGEGYTF. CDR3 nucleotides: TGCAGCGGCAACAACCCAGGGGAGGGCTACACCTTC.

The CDR3: CASSSDRFNTEAFF. In DNA form, the CDR3 reads TGTGCCAGCAGTTCGGACAGGTTTAACACTGAAGCTTTCTTT. V usage is TRBV12-3 or TRBV12-4 and J usage is TRBJ1-1, with TRBD1 identical over 7 bases. The CDR3 is made up of 14 amino acids. The V and J ends lost 4 bases and 2 bases, in that order; junction bases with no gene match: 4.

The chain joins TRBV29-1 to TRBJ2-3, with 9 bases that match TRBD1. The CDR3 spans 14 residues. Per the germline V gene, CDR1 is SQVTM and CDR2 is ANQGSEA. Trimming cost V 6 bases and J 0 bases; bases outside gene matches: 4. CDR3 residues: CSVGQGTSTDTQYF. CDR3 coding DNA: TGCAGCGTGGGACAGGGAACTAGCACAGATACGCAGTATTTT.

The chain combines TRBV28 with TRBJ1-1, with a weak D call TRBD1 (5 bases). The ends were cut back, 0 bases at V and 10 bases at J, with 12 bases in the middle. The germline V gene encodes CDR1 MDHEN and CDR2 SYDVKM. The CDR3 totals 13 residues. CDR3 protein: CASSLWAGSGAFF. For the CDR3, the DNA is TGTGCCAGCAGTTTATGGGCAGGGTCTGGAGCTTTCTTT.

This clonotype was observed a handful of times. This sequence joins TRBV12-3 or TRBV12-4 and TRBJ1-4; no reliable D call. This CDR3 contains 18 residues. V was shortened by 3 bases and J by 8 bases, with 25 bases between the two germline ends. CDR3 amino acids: CASSFGGRVWSRTEKLFF. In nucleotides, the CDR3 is TGTGCCAGCAGTTTTGGAGGTCGGGTCTGGTCCAGAACAGAAAAACTGTTTTTT.

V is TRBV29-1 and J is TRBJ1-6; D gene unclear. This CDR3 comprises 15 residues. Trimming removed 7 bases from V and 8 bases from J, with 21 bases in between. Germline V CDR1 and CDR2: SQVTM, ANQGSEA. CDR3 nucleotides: TGCAGCGCCAACACGGAGGTAGGAGCTGATTCACCCCTCCACTTT. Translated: CSANTEVGADSPLHF.

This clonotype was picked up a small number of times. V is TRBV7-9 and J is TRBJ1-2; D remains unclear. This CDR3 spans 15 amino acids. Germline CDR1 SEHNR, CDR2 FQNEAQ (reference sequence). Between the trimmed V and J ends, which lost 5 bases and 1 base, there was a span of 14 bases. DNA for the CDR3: TGTGCCAGCAGCCGTGACGGATCCCTTAACTATGGCTACACCTTC. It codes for CASSRDGSLNYGYTF.

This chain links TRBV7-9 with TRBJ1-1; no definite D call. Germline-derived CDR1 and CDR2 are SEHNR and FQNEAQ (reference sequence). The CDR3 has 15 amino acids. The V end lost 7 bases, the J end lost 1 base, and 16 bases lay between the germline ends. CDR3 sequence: CASTTGPIANTEAFF. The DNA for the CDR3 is TGTGCCAGCACCACCGGCCCTATAGCGAACACTGAAGCTTTCTTT.

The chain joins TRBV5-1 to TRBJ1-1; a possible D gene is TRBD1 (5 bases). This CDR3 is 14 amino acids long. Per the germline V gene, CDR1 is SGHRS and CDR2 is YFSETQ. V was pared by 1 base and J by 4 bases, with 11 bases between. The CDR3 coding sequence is TGCGCCAGCAGCTTGATGAGGGGTAGCACTGAAGCTTTCTTT. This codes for CASSLMRGSTEAFF.

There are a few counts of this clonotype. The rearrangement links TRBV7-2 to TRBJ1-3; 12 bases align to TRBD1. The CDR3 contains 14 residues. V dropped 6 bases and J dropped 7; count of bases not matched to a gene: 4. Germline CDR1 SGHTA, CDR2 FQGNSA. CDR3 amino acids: CASSWDRGRNTIYF. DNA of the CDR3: TGTGCCAGCAGTTGGGACAGGGGGCGGAACACCATATATTTT. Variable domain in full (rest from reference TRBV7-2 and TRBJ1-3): GAGVSQSPSNKVTEKGKDVELRCDPISGHTALYWYRQSLGQGLEFLIYFQGNSAPDKSGLPSDRFSAERTGGSVSTLTIQRTQQEDSAVYLCASSWDRGRNTIYFGEGSWLTVV.

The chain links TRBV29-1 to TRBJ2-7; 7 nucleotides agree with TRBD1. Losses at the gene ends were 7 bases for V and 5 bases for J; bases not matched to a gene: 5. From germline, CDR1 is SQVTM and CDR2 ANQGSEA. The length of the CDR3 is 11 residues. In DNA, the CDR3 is TGCAGCGCGGGACAGAGCCACGAGCAGTACTTC. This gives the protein CSAGQSHEQYF.

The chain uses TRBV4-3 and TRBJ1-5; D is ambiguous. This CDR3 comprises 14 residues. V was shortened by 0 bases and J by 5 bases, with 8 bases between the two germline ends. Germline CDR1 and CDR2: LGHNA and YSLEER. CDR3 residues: CASSQDQLYQPQHF. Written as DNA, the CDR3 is TGCGCCAGCAGCCAAGATCAGCTATATCAGCCCCAGCATTTT.